This T cell receptor (beta chain) was sequenced for a study of response to subunit inactivated influenza vaccine. Study results and caveats: It was suggested by the authors that few new T cells are recruited by each seasonal influenza vaccination.

Trimming shortened V by 1 base and J by 13 bases, and 14 bases separated the two germline ends. The CDR3 is 13 residues long. Germline V gene data show CDR1 as MDHEN and CDR2 as SYDVKM. TCRdb reprocessed the RT-PCR reads with MiXCR, giving one entry per CDR3 protein. This sample has about 650,000 distinct CDR3 sequences, with about a sixth found just once. Only a few counts were recorded for this clonotype. The antigen is not known. The chain recombines TRBV28 with TRBJ2-1; D may be TRBD2 (6 bases). The sequencing used PBMCs from blood, collected roughly 12 days after vaccination. The sequence came from a man aged 45 to 65 who received an inactivated influenza vaccine. CDR3 loop: CASSLSLAPQQFF. CDR3 nucleotide sequence: TGTGCCAGCAGTTTATCGCTAGCGCCCCAACAGTTCTTC.